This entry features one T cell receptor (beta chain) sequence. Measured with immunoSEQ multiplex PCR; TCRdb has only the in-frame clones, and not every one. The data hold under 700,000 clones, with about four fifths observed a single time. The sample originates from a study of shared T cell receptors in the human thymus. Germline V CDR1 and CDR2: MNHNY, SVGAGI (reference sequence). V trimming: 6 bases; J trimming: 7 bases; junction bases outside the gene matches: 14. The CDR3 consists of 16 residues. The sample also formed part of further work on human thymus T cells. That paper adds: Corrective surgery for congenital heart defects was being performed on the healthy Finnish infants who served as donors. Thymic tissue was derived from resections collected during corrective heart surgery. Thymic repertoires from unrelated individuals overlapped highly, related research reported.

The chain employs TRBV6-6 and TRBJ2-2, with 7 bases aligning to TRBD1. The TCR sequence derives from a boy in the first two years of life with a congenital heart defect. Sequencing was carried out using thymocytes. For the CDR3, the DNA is TGTGCCAGCAGCGAACCGAACAGGGGTCGGGACGGGGAGCTGTTTTTT. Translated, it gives CASSEPNRGRDGELFF.